This T cell receptor (beta chain) comes out of a study of T cells in localized non-small cell lung cancer. Taken at least 2 cm from the tumor margin, the adjacent lung showed no atypia. Broader study findings: Uninvolved adjacent lung had more T cell clonality than any other tissue, topping tumor. Median around 56 top-100 tumor clones were shared with paired adjacent lung. Density of T cells in blood, when higher, went with longer overall survival.

Sequenced by immunoSEQ multiplex PCR; TCRdb stores in-frame clones only, minus some. The repertoire includes more than 550 clones, approximately 25% of them detected once, and 20% to 25% sits in the top ten. A note on this clone: Antigen specificity is unknown.

The input for sequencing was normal lung tissue next to the tumor, taken before any cancer treatment. This TCR came from a woman between 40 and 69 years old with stage II squamous cell lung carcinoma.

CDR3 protein: CASSRDANTGELFF. The CDR3 bases are TGTGCCAGTAGCAGGGACGCGAACACCGGGGAGCTGTTTTTT. V is TRBV19 and J is TRBJ2-2; either TRBD1 or TRBD2 may fit D (5 bases each). Trimming took 6 bases from V and 0 from J, leaving 8 bases between them. Germline values: CDR1 LNHDA, CDR2 SQIVND (reference sequence). CDR3 length: 14 amino acids.